Presented here are 31 T cell receptor beta chains from one specimen sequenced in a study of identifying expanded T cells in peripheral blood. Profiling relied on immunoSEQ multiplex PCR, and the TCRdb table lists in-frame clones only, not all of them. The sample lists more than 95,000 clones; around 84% were seen once. Sequencing input: blood. The receptors were gathered from a person aged 18 to 75 in good health.

The chain recombines TRBV9 with TRBJ2-5, with 10 bases identical to TRBD2. The CDR3 loop spans 16 amino acids. V shed 3 bases and J 5 bases; nucleotides not matched to a gene: 10. Germline V gene data show CDR1 as SGDLS and CDR2 as YYNGEE. CDR3: CASSGHLAGETETQYF. The CDR3 nucleotides are TGTGCCAGCAGCGGTCACCTAGCGGGGGAGACGGAGACCCAGTACTTC.

This chain uses TRBV7-8 with TRBJ1-1; no definite D call. Between the trimmed V and J ends, which lost 2 bases and 1 base, there was a span of 11 bases. The CDR3 contains 15 residues. CDR1 SGHVS and CDR2 FQNEAQ come from the germline V gene. CDR3 region: CASSLRPAGNTEAFF. CDR3 sequence (DNA): TGTGCCAGCAGCTTAAGGCCGGCCGGGAACACTGAAGCTTTCTTT.

The chain has TRBV4-1 and TRBJ1-5; D is ambiguous. Germline CDR1 MGHRA, CDR2 YSYEKL. The V gene lost 4 bases and the J gene lost 1 base, with 8 bases spanning the gap. CDR3 size: 14 residues. The CDR3 bases are TGCGCCAGCAGCCCGACTGAGAGCAATCAGCCCCAGCATTTT. Translating it yields CASSPTESNQPQHF.

This clone was detected only a few times. The chain combines TRBV10-3 with TRBJ1-1, with D possibly being TRBD1 (5 bases). Germline V CDR1 and CDR2: ENHRY, SYGVKD. Trimming took off 5 bases at V and 7 bases at J, with 20 bases between the two ends. CDR3 size: 15 residues. CDR3 protein: CAISPRESGWGEAFF. DNA for the CDR3: TGTGCCATCAGTCCCAGGGAGTCGGGTTGGGGTGAAGCTTTCTTT.

This chain uses TRBV7-9 with TRBJ1-6, with D possibly matching TRBD1 (6 bases). Germline lookup yields CDR1 SEHNR and CDR2 FQNEAQ (reference sequence). The CDR3 runs to 13 residues. Trimming cost V 5 bases and J 7 bases, with 9 bases left between them. The CDR3 DNA reads as TGTGCCAGCAGCCCAGGGGAGAATTCACCCCTCCACTTT. This gives the protein CASSPGENSPLHF.

V usage is TRBV6-1 and J usage is TRBJ2-7; D is unclear. Germline V lookup: CDR1 MNHNS, CDR2 SASEGT. This CDR3 is 14 amino acids long. Trimming shortened V by 4 bases and J by 2 bases, and 12 bases separated the two germline ends. The CDR3 is CASSVSSNPYEQYF. The CDR3, as DNA: TGTGCCAGCAGTGTATCGAGTAACCCCTACGAGCAGTACTTC.

The CDR3 loop reads CASSPLPGEFNEQYF. The CDR3, as DNA: TGCGCCAGCAGCCCCCTGCCAGGGGAGTTCAACGAGCAGTACTTC. V usage is TRBV4-3 and J usage is TRBJ2-7, with D possibly being TRBD1 (6 bases). V was cut by 4 bases and J by 5 bases, with 18 bases left in between. CDR1 and CDR2 from the germline V gene are LGHNA and YSLEER. The CDR3 has 15 residues.

This clone was counted once. The DNA of the CDR3 is TGCGCCAGCAGCCCCAAGGGGGTTACGGGACAGCAGTATTTT. Protein product: CASSPKGVTGQQYF. The chain has TRBV4-3 and TRBJ2-3; TRBD1 is a possible D gene (6 bases). CDR1 LGHNA and CDR2 YSLEER come from the germline V gene. CDR3 length: 14 residues. V lost 4 bases and J 11 bases, leaving 19 bases between the germline ends.

This clone has just one count. J is TRBJ2-5 and V is TRBV7-6; TRBD2 is a possible D gene (7 bases). Germline V gene sequence: CDR1 SGHVS, CDR2 FNYEAQ. Trimming cost V 4 bases and J 5 bases, with 14 bases left between them. CDR3 length equals 14 residues. Written as DNA, the CDR3 is TGTGCCAGCAGCTATTCCAGGGGAGGGGAGACCCAGTACTTC. It codes for CASSYSRGGETQYF. Based on the CDR3 plus reference TRBV7-6 and TRBJ2-5, the full variable domain is GAGVSQSPRYKVTKRGQDVALRCDPISGHVSLYWYRQALGQGPEFLTYFNYEAQQDKSGLPNDRFSAERPEGSISTLTIQRTEQRDSAMYRCASSYSRGGETQYFGPGTRLLVL.

This clone was detected once. V gene TRBV11-2 combines with J gene TRBJ1-1; TRBD1 aligns across 11 bases. Germline V gene sequence: CDR1 SGHAT, CDR2 FQNNGV. The V gene end was trimmed by 5 bases and the J gene end by 5 bases; junction bases not matched to a gene: 7. The CDR3 spans 15 residues. The CDR3 here is CASSRDRGAGTEAFF. CDR3 DNA sequence: TGTGCCAGCAGCCGGGACAGGGGGGCCGGGACTGAAGCTTTCTTT. Full variable domain (remainder filled in from reference TRBV11-2 and TRBJ1-1): EAGVAQSPRYKIIEKRQSVAFWCNPISGHATLYWYQQILGQGPKLLIQFQNNGVVDDSQLPKDRFSAERLKGVDSTLKIQPAKLEDSAVYLCASSRDRGAGTEAFFGQGTRLTVV.

The V gene is TRBV15, the J gene TRBJ1-4; 8 nucleotides match TRBD1. The V segment lost 1 base and the J segment 6 bases; nucleotides outside the gene matches: 16. The CDR3 length is 19 residues. Germline lookup yields CDR1 LNHNV and CDR2 YYDKDF (reference sequence). Here the CDR3 DNA reads TGTGCCACCAGCAGAGTATACACTGATCACAGGGGGAGGGATGAAAAACTGTTTTTT. It codes for CATSRVYTDHRGRDEKLFF.

There are a few counts of this clone. This chain joins TRBV14 and TRBJ1-2, with D hard to call. This CDR3 contains 13 residues. CDR1 SGHDN and CDR2 FVKESK come from the germline V gene. V lost 1 base and J lost 8, with 11 bases in between. In DNA form, the CDR3 reads TGTGCCAGCAGCCAAGTGCGGGGAGACGGCTACACCTTC. Residues: CASSQVRGDGYTF.

This chain connects TRBV11-3 to TRBJ1-1; D not resolved. This CDR3 contains 15 residues. V lost 2 bases and J 4 bases, leaving 14 bases between the germline ends. The V gene's germline CDR1 is SGHNT and CDR2 YENEEA. The CDR3 coding sequence is TGTGCCAGCAGCTTATACCTTCCGGGTGCCACTGAAGCTTTCTTT. Translating it yields CASSLYLPGATEAFF.

The count of this clone is one. V gene TRBV9 combines with J gene TRBJ1-1; maybe TRBD1 (6 bases). Germline lookup yields CDR1 SGDLS and CDR2 YYNGEE. The CDR3 contains 16 residues. With 1 base removed from V and 2 bases from J, the gap between germline ends came to 15 bases. The CDR3 nucleotides read TGTGCCAGCAGCGTACCCGTCGAGGGGGGTAACACTGAAGCTTTCTTT. Encoded protein: CASSVPVEGGNTEAFF.

The CDR3 nucleotides are TGTGCCAGCTCACCGGTTATTGAGGGCGCGCCCCAGCATTTT. Protein: CASSPVIEGAPQHF. This chain links TRBV18 with TRBJ1-5; no clear D. The ends were cut back, 3 bases at V and 9 bases at J, with 15 bases in the middle. The CDR3 is 14 residues long. Germline CDR1 and CDR2: KGHSH and LQKENI.

This chain connects TRBV19 to TRBJ1-2, with unresolved D. Trimming took off 3 bases at V and 5 bases at J, with 16 bases between the two ends. This CDR3 contains 15 residues. CDR1 and CDR2 from the germline V gene are LNHDA and SQIVND (reference sequence). CDR3 in amino acids: CASSISVSQLYGYTF. The DNA for the CDR3 is TGTGCCAGTAGTATTTCAGTTTCCCAGCTTTATGGCTACACCTTC.

CDR3 protein: CASSQSFANTGELFF. Written as DNA, the CDR3 is TGTGCCAGCAGCCAGAGCTTTGCGAACACCGGGGAGCTGTTTTTT. The rearrangement uses TRBV7-9 and TRBJ2-2, with no clear D. The CDR3 is made up of 15 amino acids. Trimming removed 5 bases at V and 0 bases at J, with 10 bases between. In germline, CDR1 is SEHNR, CDR2 FQNEAQ (reference sequence).

This rearrangement joins TRBV18 to TRBJ2-4; D is perhaps TRBD1 (5 bases). CDR3 length: 16 residues. Germline V gene data show CDR1 as KGHSH and CDR2 as LQKENI. The V end was cut by 3 bases, the J end by 1 base, with 13 bases between. DNA of the CDR3: TGTGCCAGCTCACCGAGTCAGGGTCGTGCCAAAAACATTCAGTACTTC. Its translation is CASSPSQGRAKNIQYF.

The chain links TRBV7-2 to TRBJ2-7; tentative D call: TRBD2 (5 bases). Per the germline V gene, CDR1 is SGHTA and CDR2 is FQGNSA. The CDR3 totals 15 residues. Between the trimmed V and J ends, which lost 0 bases and 4 bases, there was a span of 13 bases. The CDR3 DNA follows: TGTGCCAGCAGCTTAGCAGAGGGTACCCCTTACGAGCAGTACTTC. Protein product: CASSLAEGTPYEQYF. The full variable domain, rest sourced from reference TRBV7-2 and TRBJ2-7, is GAGVSQSPSNKVTEKGKDVELRCDPISGHTALYWYRQSLGQGLEFLIYFQGNSAPDKSGLPSDRFSAERTGGSVSTLTIQRTQQEDSAVYLCASSLAEGTPYEQYFGPGTRLTVT.

The rearrangement joins TRBV7-8 to TRBJ1-6; D perhaps matches TRBD1 (5 bases). Germline loops: CDR1 SGHVS, CDR2 FQNEAQ. The CDR3 consists of 16 residues. Trimming stripped 5 bases from V and 7 bases from J, with 18 bases between. The CDR3 region has the DNA TGTGCCAGCAGCCCCGGGTATGGACATTTGAATTCACCCCTCCACTTT. Amino acid sequence: CASSPGYGHLNSPLHF.

This clone is a singleton in its sample. The CDR3 sequence: CASSSTDREYADTQYF. The CDR3 DNA reads TGTGCCAGCAGCTCTACGGACAGGGAATATGCAGATACGCAGTATTTT. The chain carries TRBV7-8 and TRBJ2-3; 8 bases are shared with TRBD1. Trimming removed 4 bases from V and 4 bases from J; junction bases left unmatched: 10. Germline values: CDR1 SGHVS, CDR2 FQNEAQ. This CDR3 is built from 16 residues.

The chain employs TRBV5-1 and TRBJ2-5; 7 bases are shared with TRBD1. Germline values: CDR1 SGHRS, CDR2 YFSETQ. The CDR3 runs 16 residues. V was clipped by 4 bases and J by 5 bases; unmatched bases: 14. CDR3 loop: CASSRSVGGTVETQYF. CDR3 coding DNA: TGCGCCAGCAGCAGGTCGGTAGGGGGCACGGTGGAGACCCAGTACTTC. The variable domain in full, completed from reference TRBV5-1 and TRBJ2-5, reads KAGVTQTPRYLIKTRGQQVTLSCSPISGHRSVSWYQQTPGQGLQFLFEYFSETQRNKGNFPGRFSGRQFSNSRSEMNVSTLELGDSALYLCASSRSVGGTVETQYFGPGTRLLVL.

The rearrangement uses TRBV9 and TRBJ1-2; the D gene is possibly TRBD1 (5 bases). The CDR3 runs 12 residues. Germline V gives CDR1 SGDLS, CDR2 YYNGEE. The germline V and J ends were trimmed by 4 bases and 8 bases, with 12 bases remaining between them. CDR3 loop: CASSPRQKGYTF. CDR3 nucleotides: TGTGCCAGCAGCCCCCGACAGAAAGGCTACACCTTC.

The V gene is TRBV7-6, the J gene TRBJ2-7, with a possible D match to TRBD2 (7 bases). There are 17 residues in the CDR3. Trimming cost V 1 base and J 3 bases, with 19 bases left between them. Germline-derived CDR1 and CDR2 are SGHVS and FNYEAQ. DNA for the CDR3: TGTGCCAGCAGCTTAGTGGGGGGGGCAACGTCGTTCTACGAGCAGTACTTC. Protein product: CASSLVGGATSFYEQYF.

The chain is built from TRBV2 and TRBJ1-2, with 7 positions matching TRBD1. Germline V lookup: CDR1 SNHLY, CDR2 FYNNEI. J lost 4 bases, V lost 4 bases, and 12 bases had no gene match. CDR3 size: 16 residues. CDR3 coding DNA: TGTGCCAGCAGTGCGCGACAGGGCCTTACCACCTATGGCTACACCTTC. Translated: CASSARQGLTTYGYTF.

In this sample, this clone turned up once. The chain recombines TRBV21-1 with TRBJ2-3; the table calls TRBD1, which could not be checked here. TRBV21-1 has pseudogene status. The CDR3 runs to 17 residues. The CDR3 region has the DNA TGTGCCAGCAGCACTCGCCGGTTCAGGGTAGCCACAGATACGCAGTATTTT. Residues: CASSTRRFRVATDTQYF.

The chain links TRBV29-1 to TRBJ2-3; 8 positions agree with TRBD2. J lost 3 bases, V lost 1 base, and 9 bases had no gene match. The CDR3 sequence is 16 residues long. Per the germline V gene, CDR1 is SQVTM and CDR2 is ANQGSEA. CDR3 protein: CSVEGGDAGGTDTQYF. In nucleotides, the CDR3 is TGCAGCGTTGAAGGTGGCGACGCGGGGGGTACAGATACGCAGTATTTT.

In DNA form, the CDR3 reads TGTGCCAGCAGCTTAGTTGAGAGGGAGAATGAGCAGTTCTTC. Protein product: CASSLVERENEQFF. The chain is built from TRBV7-9 and TRBJ2-1, with D perhaps TRBD2 (5 bases). The CDR3 totals 14 residues. From germline, CDR1 is SEHNR and CDR2 FQNEAQ (reference sequence). V lost 1 base, J lost 7 bases, and 11 bases lay in between.

This sequence joins TRBV7-8 and TRBJ2-2, with D possibly matching TRBD1 (6 bases). Germline V CDR1 and CDR2: SGHVS, FQNEAQ. The CDR3 extends over 17 amino acids. The V end was cut by 2 bases, the J end by 1 base, with 14 bases between. CDR3 bases: TGTGCCAGCAGCTTAAGTCAGACAGGACTGAACACCGGGGAGCTGTTTTTT. This codes for CASSLSQTGLNTGELFF.

This clone was seen more than once but under ten times. V and J are TRBV14 and TRBJ1-6; the D gene is possibly TRBD1 (5 bases). The V gene's germline CDR1 is SGHDN and CDR2 FVKESK. This CDR3 spans 16 amino acids. V dropped 3 bases and J dropped 6 bases, with 15 bases sitting between them. The CDR3 reads CASSQDVGARNSPLHF. The CDR3 region has the DNA TGTGCCAGCAGCCAGGATGTAGGGGCTCGTAATTCACCCCTCCACTTT.

V and J are TRBV27 and TRBJ2-4, with a weak D call TRBD2 (7 bases). CDR1 and CDR2 (germline): MNHEY, SMNVEV (reference sequence). The CDR3 runs to 15 residues. V lost 5 bases and J 12 bases, leaving 23 bases between the germline ends. The CDR3 spells CASSTGRVRQSNQYF. As DNA, the CDR3 is TGTGCCAGCAGTACAGGGAGGGTTAGACAATCGAATCAGTACTTC.